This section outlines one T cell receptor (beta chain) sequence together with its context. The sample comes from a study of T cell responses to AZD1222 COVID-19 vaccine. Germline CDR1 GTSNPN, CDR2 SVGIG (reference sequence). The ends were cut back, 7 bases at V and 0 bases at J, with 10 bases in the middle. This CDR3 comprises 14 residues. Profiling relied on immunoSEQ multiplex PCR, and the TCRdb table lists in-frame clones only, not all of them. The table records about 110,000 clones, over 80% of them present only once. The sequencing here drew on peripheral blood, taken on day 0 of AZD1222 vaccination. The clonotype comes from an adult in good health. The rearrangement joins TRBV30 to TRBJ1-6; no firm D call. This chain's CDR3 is CASGRYSYNSPLHF. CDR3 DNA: TGTGCCTCTGGAAGGTACTCCTATAATTCACCCCTCCACTTT. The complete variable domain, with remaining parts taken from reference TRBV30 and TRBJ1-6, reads SQTIHQWPATLVQPVGSPLSLECTVEGTSNPNLYWYRQAAGRGLQLLFYSVGIGQISSEVPQNLSASRPQDRQFILSSKKLLLSDSGFYLCASGRYSYNSPLHFGNGTRLTVT.